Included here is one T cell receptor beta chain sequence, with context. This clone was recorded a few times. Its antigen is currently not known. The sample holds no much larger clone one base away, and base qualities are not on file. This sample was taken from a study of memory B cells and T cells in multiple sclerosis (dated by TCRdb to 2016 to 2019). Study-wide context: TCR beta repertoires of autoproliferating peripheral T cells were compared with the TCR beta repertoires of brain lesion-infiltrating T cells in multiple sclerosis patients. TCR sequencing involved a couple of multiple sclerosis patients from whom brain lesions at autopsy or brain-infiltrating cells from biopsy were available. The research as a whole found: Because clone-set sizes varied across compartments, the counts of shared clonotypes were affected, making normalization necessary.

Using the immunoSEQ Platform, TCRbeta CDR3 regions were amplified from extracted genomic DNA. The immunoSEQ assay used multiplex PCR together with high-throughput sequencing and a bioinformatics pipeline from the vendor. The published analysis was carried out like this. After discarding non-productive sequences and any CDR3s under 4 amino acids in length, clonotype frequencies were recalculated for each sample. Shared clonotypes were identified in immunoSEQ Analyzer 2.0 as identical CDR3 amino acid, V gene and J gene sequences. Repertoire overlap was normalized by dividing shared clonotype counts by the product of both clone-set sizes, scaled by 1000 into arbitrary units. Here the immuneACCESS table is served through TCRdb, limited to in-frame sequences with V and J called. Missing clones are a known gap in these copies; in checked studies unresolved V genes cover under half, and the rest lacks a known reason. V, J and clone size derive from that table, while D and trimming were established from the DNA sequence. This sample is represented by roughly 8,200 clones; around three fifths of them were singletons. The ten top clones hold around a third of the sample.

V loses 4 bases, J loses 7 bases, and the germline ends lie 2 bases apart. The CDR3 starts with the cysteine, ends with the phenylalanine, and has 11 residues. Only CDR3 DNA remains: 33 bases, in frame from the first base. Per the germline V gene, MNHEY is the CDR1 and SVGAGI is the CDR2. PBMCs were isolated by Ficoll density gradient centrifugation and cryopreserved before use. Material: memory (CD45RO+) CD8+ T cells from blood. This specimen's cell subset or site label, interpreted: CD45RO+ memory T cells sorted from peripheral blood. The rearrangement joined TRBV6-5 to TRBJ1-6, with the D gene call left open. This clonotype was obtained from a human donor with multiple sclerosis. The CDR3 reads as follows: CASSSNSPLHF. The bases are TGTGCCAGCAGTTCAAATTCACCCCTCCACTTT.